Listed here are 26 T cell receptor beta chains from one sample, sequenced in a study of blood T cell repertoires in COVID-19. The repertoire was sequenced with immunoSEQ multiplex PCR; TCRdb's copy has only in-frame clones and lacks some. This table has approximately 210,000 clones, 82% appearing once. Sequenced sample: PBMCs or T cells enriched from blood (not recorded which). Receptor source: a woman aged 60-75 years who had recovered from COVID-19.

This clone was recorded once. The V call is TRBV6-2 or TRBV6-3, the J call TRBJ1-2; a possible D gene is TRBD1 (5 bases). Germline assignment: CDR1 MNHEY and CDR2 SVGEGT. V was clipped by 2 bases and J by 2 bases, with 12 bases between them. This CDR3 is 15 amino acids long. Here the CDR3 DNA reads TGTGCCAGCAGTTACCCCAGGGATGGGAACTATGGCTACACCTTC. Protein: CASSYPRDGNYGYTF.

The chain combines TRBV29-1 with TRBJ2-7; 7 nucleotides align to TRBD1. The V gene's germline CDR1 is SQVTM and CDR2 ANQGSEA. This CDR3 has 15 residues. The junction had 11 bases not matched to a gene; V was cut back by 5 bases and J by 1 base. CDR3 region: CSVLGDREISYEQYF. The CDR3 DNA is TGCAGCGTTCTCGGAGACAGGGAGATTTCCTACGAGCAGTACTTC.

The chain links TRBV16 to TRBJ1-5; D call uncertain. V shed 3 bases and J shed 9 bases, with 15 bases lying between them. The CDR3 totals 14 residues. CDR1 is KGHSY and CDR2 is FQNENV in the germline V gene. CDR3: CASSQAGEEAPQHF. Written as DNA, the CDR3 is TGTGCCAGCAGCCAGGCTGGGGAGGAAGCGCCCCAGCATTTT.

CDR3 in amino acids: CASSPTGPSQAFF. CDR3 DNA: TGTGCCAGCAGCCCGACGGGTCCTTCTCAGGCTTTCTTT. The rearrangement joins TRBV3-1 (or the pseudogene TRBV3-2) to TRBJ1-1; D not certain. CDR1 is LGHDT and CDR2 is YNNKEL in the germline V gene (reference sequence). There are 13 residues in the CDR3. The germline V and J ends were trimmed by 4 bases and 11 bases, with 17 bases remaining between them.

The V and J genes are TRBV5-6 and TRBJ2-5, with 7 nucleotides matching TRBD2. Germline assignment: CDR1 SGHDT and CDR2 YYEEEE. Trimming cost V 0 bases and J 4 bases; bases outside gene matches: 0. This CDR3 is built from 13 residues. CDR3 sequence reads: CASSLAGGETQYF. CDR3 nucleotides: TGTGCCAGCAGCTTGGCGGGGGGAGAGACCCAGTACTTC.

The CDR3 nucleotides are TGTGCCAGCTCCGAGAGCTCCTATAATTCACCCCTCCACTTT. This gives the protein CASSESSYNSPLHF. The rearrangement joins TRBV27 to TRBJ1-6; D remains ambiguous. V dropped 8 bases and J dropped 0 bases, with 8 bases sitting between them. The CDR3 spans 14 residues. CDR1 MNHEY and CDR2 SMNVEV come from the germline V gene (reference sequence).

This chain joins TRBV7-2 and TRBJ2-3, with D unresolved. This CDR3 contains 16 residues. Trimming removed 0 bases from V and 2 bases from J, with 12 bases in between. CDR1 and CDR2 from the germline V gene are SGHTA and FQGNSA. The CDR3, as DNA: TGTGCCAGCAGCTTAGCTGCTCTATCCAACACAGATACGCAGTATTTT. It specifies CASSLAALSNTDTQYF.

The chain employs TRBV6-2 or TRBV6-3 and TRBJ2-1, with a possible D match to TRBD2 (6 bases). This CDR3 spans 14 amino acids. V gave up 6 bases and J gave up 2 bases, with 11 bases separating them. Germline V lookup: CDR1 MNHEY, CDR2 SVGEGT. DNA for the CDR3: TGTGCCAGCAGCGCGGGGAAACCCTACAATGAGCAGTTCTTC. This sequence encodes CASSAGKPYNEQFF.

The chain recombines TRBV29-1 with TRBJ2-7, with a tentative D call TRBD1 (6 bases). The CDR3 consists of 12 residues. V was cut by 2 bases and J by 8 bases, with 13 bases left in between. The germline V gene has CDR1 SQVTM and CDR2 ANQGSEA. As DNA, the CDR3 is TGCAGCGTTGAACCGGGACACACAAAGCAGTACTTC. Protein product: CSVEPGHTKQYF.

The CDR3: CSAQTGGFAYEQYF. CDR3 DNA sequence: TGCAGCGCCCAAACAGGGGGGTTCGCCTACGAGCAGTACTTC. The gene calls are TRBV29-1 and TRBJ2-7, with TRBD1 identical over 8 bases. Trimming removed 7 bases from V and 2 bases from J; junction bases left unmatched: 10. CDR1 and CDR2 from the germline V gene are SQVTM and ANQGSEA. This CDR3 is built from 14 residues.

The rearrangement links TRBV11-2 to TRBJ1-1; no definite D call. The CDR3 sequence is 14 residues long. Germline V gene lookup returns CDR1 SGHAT and CDR2 FQNNGV. The ends were cut back, 5 bases at V and 6 bases at J, with 16 bases in the middle. CDR3 amino acids: CASSQLLGIPEAFF. CDR3 nucleotide sequence: TGTGCCAGCAGCCAACTCCTCGGGATACCTGAAGCTTTCTTT.

The chain uses TRBV4-3 and TRBJ2-1; TRBD1 matches at 11 bases. The CDR3 covers 17 residues. The ends lost 0 bases at V and 6 bases at J; junction bases unmatched: 7. The germline V gene has CDR1 LGHNA and CDR2 YSLEER. This chain's CDR3 is CASSQDPPGTGGNEQFF. CDR3 bases: TGCGCCAGCAGCCAAGACCCTCCCGGGACAGGGGGCAATGAGCAGTTCTTC.

The chain uses TRBV19 and TRBJ1-6; 9 bases are a match to TRBD1. The CDR3 has 14 amino acids. The V gene end was trimmed by 7 bases and the J gene end by 11 bases; junction bases not matched to a gene: 9. Germline assignment: CDR1 LNHDA and CDR2 SQIVND (reference sequence). DNA for the CDR3: TGTGCCAGTATGCCGGACAGGGGTCATCCACCCCTCCACTTT. This encodes CASMPDRGHPPLHF.

The J gene is TRBJ2-2, the V gene TRBV27; D remains ambiguous. Germline assignment: CDR1 MNHEY and CDR2 SMNVEV (reference sequence). V was clipped by 7 bases and J by 1 base, with 16 bases between them. The CDR3 contains 16 residues. CDR3 in DNA: TGTGCCAGCAAAGATGAGTCAAATATGAACACCGGGGAGCTGTTTTTT. Its protein product is CASKDESNMNTGELFF.

The V call is TRBV7-3, the J call TRBJ1-4; TRBD1 aligns across 7 bases. Germline V lookup: CDR1 SGHTA, CDR2 FQGTGA. J lost 2 bases, V lost 1 base, and 4 bases had no gene match. The CDR3 runs to 16 residues. The CDR3 DNA is TGTGCCAGCAGCTTAAAACAGGGGTTGACTAATGAAAAACTGTTTTTT. The encoded protein is CASSLKQGLTNEKLFF. The variable domain in full, completed from reference TRBV7-3 and TRBJ1-4, reads GAGVSQTPSNKVTEKGKYVELRCDPISGHTALYWYRQSLGQGPEFLIYFQGTGAADDSGLPNDRFFAVRPEGSVSTLKIQRTERGDSAVYLCASSLKQGLTNEKLFFGSGTQLSVL.

The chain links TRBV7-8 to TRBJ1-6; 7 bases agree with TRBD1. The CDR3 is made up of 15 amino acids. Unmatched junction bases numbered 7, after V lost 1 base and J lost 10 bases. The germline V gene encodes CDR1 SGHVS and CDR2 FQNEAQ. The CDR3, as DNA: TGTGCCAGCAGCTTAGTGCAGGGGGAGTCCTCACCCCTCCACTTT. Protein sequence: CASSLVQGESSPLHF.

This sequence joins TRBV4-2 and TRBJ1-1; TRBD1 matches 9 bases. The CDR3 has 16 residues. Trimming at V came to 3 bases and at J to 2 bases, leaving 7 bases not matched to a gene. CDR1 and CDR2 (germline): LGHNA, YNFKEQ. The CDR3 DNA reads as TGTGCCAGCAGCCATGCTGGACAGGGGCTAAACACTGAAGCTTTCTTT. It codes for CASSHAGQGLNTEAFF.

This clone has just a few counts. The V gene is TRBV4-2, the J gene TRBJ2-5; D is perhaps TRBD1 (6 bases). The CDR3 loop spans 18 amino acids. Germline CDR1 and CDR2: LGHNA and YNFKEQ. V dropped 0 bases and J dropped 0 bases, with 17 bases sitting between them. The CDR3 loop reads CASSQDLSTGTHQETQYF. CDR3 coding DNA: TGTGCCAGCAGCCAAGATCTTTCAACCGGGACACACCAAGAGACCCAGTACTTC.

The gene calls are TRBV7-2 and TRBJ1-5; TRBD1 is a possible D gene (5 bases). Germline V gene sequence: CDR1 SGHTA, CDR2 FQGNSA. The CDR3 totals 15 residues. V lost 5 bases, J lost 0 bases, and 11 bases lay in between. The CDR3: CASSPLTDSNQPQHF. As DNA, the CDR3 is TGTGCCAGCAGCCCATTGACAGATAGCAATCAGCCCCAGCATTTT.

This chain links TRBV19 with TRBJ1-1, with D unresolved. There are 13 residues in the CDR3. Trimming left V 3 bases short and J 6 bases short, with 11 bases between. The germline gives CDR1 LNHDA, CDR2 SQIVND (reference sequence). The CDR3 is CASSMWKEAEAFF. In DNA, the CDR3 is TGTGCCAGTAGTATGTGGAAGGAGGCTGAAGCTTTCTTT.

This chain connects TRBV18 to TRBJ1-3, with 8 positions matching TRBD1. CDR1 is KGHSH, CDR2 LQKENI, per germline. The CDR3 contains 22 residues. With V trimmed by 4 bases and J by 0 bases, 23 bases remained unmatched. The CDR3, as DNA: TGTGCCAGCTCACTTCTCCGTGGGGCAAGGACAGGGCTTGAGGGCTCTGGAAACACCATATATTTT. Translating it yields CASSLLRGARTGLEGSGNTIYF.

This chain joins TRBV3-1 (or the pseudogene TRBV3-2) and TRBJ1-5; D uncertain. The CDR3 has 16 amino acids. The V end was cut by 4 bases, the J end by 9 bases, with 22 bases between. Germline CDR1 reads LGHDT; CDR2 reads YNNKEL (reference sequence). The CDR3 DNA follows: TGTGCCAGCAGCCCCTCGGGTTCGGCCCCGGGTAGGCCCCAGCATTTT. This translates into CASSPSGSAPGRPQHF.

V and J are TRBV27 and TRBJ2-2, with a possible D match to TRBD1 (6 bases). Between the trimmed V and J ends, which lost 4 bases and 7 bases, there was a span of 13 bases. The CDR3 has 14 amino acids. Germline V CDR1 and CDR2: MNHEY, SMNVEV (reference sequence). Here the CDR3 DNA reads TGTGCCAGCAGTTCATTGAGGGGGTTCGGGGAGCTGTTTTTT. The encoded protein is CASSSLRGFGELFF.

The chain links TRBV7-9 to TRBJ2-3, with a tentative D call TRBD1 (6 bases). This CDR3 contains 14 residues. Trimming removed 10 bases from V and 2 bases from J, with 16 bases in between. Germline values: CDR1 SEHNR, CDR2 FQNEAQ (reference sequence). This CDR3 reads CATKTGSFTDTQYF. CDR3 nucleotide sequence: TGTGCCACGAAGACAGGCTCTTTCACAGATACGCAGTATTTT.

The CDR3 coding sequence is TGTGCCAGCTCACCACTGGGGCTGGAAGCTTTCTTT. Its translation is CASSPLGLEAFF. The V and J genes are TRBV18 and TRBJ1-1, with D possibly being TRBD1 (5 bases). Germline V lookup: CDR1 KGHSH, CDR2 LQKENI. The CDR3 contains 12 residues. Between the trimmed V and J ends, which lost 1 base and 8 bases, there was a span of 8 bases.

The chain employs TRBV18 and TRBJ2-1, with 12 positions matching TRBD2. Germline V gives CDR1 KGHSH, CDR2 LQKENI. Trimming took 6 bases from V and 7 from J; bases not matched to a gene: 7. The CDR3 is 15 amino acids. CDR3 residues: CASSPSGGAGNEQFF. As DNA, the CDR3 is TGTGCCAGCTCTCCTAGCGGGGGGGCCGGTAATGAGCAGTTCTTC.